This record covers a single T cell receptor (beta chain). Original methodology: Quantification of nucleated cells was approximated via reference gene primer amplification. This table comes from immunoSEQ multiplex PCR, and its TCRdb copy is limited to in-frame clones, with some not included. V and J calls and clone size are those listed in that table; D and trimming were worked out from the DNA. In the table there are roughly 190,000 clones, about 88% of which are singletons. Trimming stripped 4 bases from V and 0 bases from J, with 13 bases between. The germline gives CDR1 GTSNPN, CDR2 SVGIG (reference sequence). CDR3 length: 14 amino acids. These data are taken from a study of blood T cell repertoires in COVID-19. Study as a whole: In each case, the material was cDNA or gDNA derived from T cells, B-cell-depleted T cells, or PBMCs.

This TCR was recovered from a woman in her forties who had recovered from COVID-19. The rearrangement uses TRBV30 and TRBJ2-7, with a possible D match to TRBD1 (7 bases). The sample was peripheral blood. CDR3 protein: CAWTRGVGSYEQYF. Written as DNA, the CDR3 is TGTGCCTGGACCAGGGGGGTCGGCTCCTACGAGCAGTACTTC.